This T cell receptor beta chain originates from a study of vaccination effects on CD4 cells after COVID-19. Study context: Within the ViraFEST assay, antigen-specific CD4+ T cells underwent expansion with viral peptide pools prior to sequencing.

This clone was picked up one time. Its target is not known. Only in-frame clones appear in the TCRdb table, and some are missing; sequencing was by immunoSEQ multiplex PCR. The data contain about 8,900 clones, about three quarters of them seen just once; the ten biggest clones take up about 10%. General study points: Marked clonal contraction of both clone types appeared late after vaccination.

When around nine days of culture had elapsed, CD4+ T cells were isolated. Each participant was given two doses of one vaccine (BNT162b2 or mRNA-1273). Trimming stripped 4 bases from V and 5 bases from J, with 12 bases between. Germline assignment: CDR1 SGHDT and CDR2 YYEEEE. The length of the CDR3 is 13 residues. This specimen consisted of CD4+ T cells from PBMCs cultured without peptide, obtained after COVID-19 vaccination. The receptor was isolated from a human donor who received a COVID-19 vaccine. The J gene is TRBJ2-5, the V gene TRBV5-6, with D maybe TRBD2 (7 bases). The CDR3 sequence: CASSLRGGETQYF. The DNA for the CDR3 is TGTGCCAGCAGCCTCAGGGGAGGGGAGACCCAGTACTTC.